This TCR beta chain derives from a study of cytomegalovirus exposure and HLA in healthy donors. On the study more broadly: Earlier, 110 million or so unique TCR beta sequences were recovered from around 180 million T cells by an analysis. General observations from the study: Sequencing likely generated an artifact that appeared as a cluster of highly shared sequence variants. CMV serostatus alone was available as immune exposure information. Associated with cytomegalovirus, according to the listing, were 150 to 200 TCR beta chains.

This PCR relied on a set of 60 Vbeta primers and 13 Jbeta primers. Data came from immunoSEQ multiplex PCR; TCRdb stores just in-frame clones and leaves some out. The sample comprises 100,000 or so clones, roughly 15% of which are singletons, and more than 0.8% rests with the top ten. This CDR3 is built from 17 residues. The germline V gene has CDR1 LGHNA and CDR2 YSLEER. V shed 4 bases, J shed 4 bases, and the junction held 10 bases outside the gene matches. In regard to this clone: Its cognate antigen is unknown.

The clonotype was recovered from a female donor in good health and CMV-seronegative. This chain uses TRBV4-3 with TRBJ2-3; 11 nucleotides match TRBD2. Sequenced input: PBMCs. The DNA for the CDR3 is TGCGCCAGCAGCCTCGGACTAGCGGGTTGGGGTTCAGATACGCAGTATTTT. Amino acid sequence: CASSLGLAGWGSDTQYF.